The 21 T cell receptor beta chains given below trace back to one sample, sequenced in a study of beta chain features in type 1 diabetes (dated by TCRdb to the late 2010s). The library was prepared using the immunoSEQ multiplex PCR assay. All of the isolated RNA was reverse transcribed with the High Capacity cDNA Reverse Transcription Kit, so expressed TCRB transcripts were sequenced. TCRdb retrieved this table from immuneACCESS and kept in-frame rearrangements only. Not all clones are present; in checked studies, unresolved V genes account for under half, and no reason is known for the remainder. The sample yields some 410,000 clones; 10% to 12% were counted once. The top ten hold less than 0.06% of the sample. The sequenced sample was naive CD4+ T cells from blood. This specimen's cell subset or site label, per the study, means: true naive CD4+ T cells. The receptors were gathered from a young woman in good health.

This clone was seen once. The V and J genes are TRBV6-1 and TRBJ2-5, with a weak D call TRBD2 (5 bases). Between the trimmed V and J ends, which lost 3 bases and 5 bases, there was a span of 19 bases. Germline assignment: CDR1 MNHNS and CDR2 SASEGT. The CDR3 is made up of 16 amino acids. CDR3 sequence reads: CASSDNRWRVTETQYF. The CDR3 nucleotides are TGTGCCAGCAGTGACAATAGGTGGCGGGTGACGGAGACCCAGTACTTC.

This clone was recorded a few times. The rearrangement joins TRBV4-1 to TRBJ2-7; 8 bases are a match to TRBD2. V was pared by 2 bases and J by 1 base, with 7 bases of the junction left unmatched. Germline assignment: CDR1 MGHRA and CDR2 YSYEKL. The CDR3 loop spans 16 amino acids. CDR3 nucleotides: TGCGCCAGCAGCCAACCCAGCGGGAGTAGGTCCTACGAGCAGTACTTC. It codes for CASSQPSGSRSYEQYF.

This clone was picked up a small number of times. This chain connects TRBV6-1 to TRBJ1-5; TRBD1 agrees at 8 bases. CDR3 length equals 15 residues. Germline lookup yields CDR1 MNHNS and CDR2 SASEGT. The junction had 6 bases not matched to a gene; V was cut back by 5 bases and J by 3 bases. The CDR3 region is CASSQGQGDNQPQHF. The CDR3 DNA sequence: TGTGCCAGCAGTCAAGGACAGGGCGACAATCAGCCCCAGCATTTT.

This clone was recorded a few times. Here the CDR3 reads CASSQPRRSQYF. DNA of the CDR3: TGTGCCAGCAGCCAACCGCGAAGATCGCAGTATTTT. V gene TRBV5-8 combines with J gene TRBJ2-3; D remains ambiguous. This CDR3 spans 12 amino acids. V was shortened by 4 bases and J by 10 bases, with 13 bases between the two germline ends. Germline CDR1 SGHTS, CDR2 YDEGEE.

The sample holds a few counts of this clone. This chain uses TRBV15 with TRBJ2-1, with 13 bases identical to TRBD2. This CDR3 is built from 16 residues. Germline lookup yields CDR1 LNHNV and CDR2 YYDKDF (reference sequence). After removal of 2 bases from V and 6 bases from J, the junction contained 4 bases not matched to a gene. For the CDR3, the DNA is TGTGCCACCAGCAGAATGACTAGCGGGAGGCTCAATGAGCAGTTCTTC. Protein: CATSRMTSGRLNEQFF.

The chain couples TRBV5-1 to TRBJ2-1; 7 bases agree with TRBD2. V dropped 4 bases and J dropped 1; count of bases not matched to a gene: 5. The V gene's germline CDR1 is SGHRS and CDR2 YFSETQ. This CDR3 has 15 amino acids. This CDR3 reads CASSPRGGSYNEQFF. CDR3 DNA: TGCGCCAGCAGCCCCCGGGGAGGGTCCTACAATGAGCAGTTCTTC.

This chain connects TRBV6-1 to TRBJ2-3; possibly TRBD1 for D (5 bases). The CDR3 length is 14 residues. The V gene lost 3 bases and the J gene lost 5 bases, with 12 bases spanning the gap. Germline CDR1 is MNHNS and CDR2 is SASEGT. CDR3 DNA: TGTGCCAGCAGTGACAGGGCTAGGGGAGATACGCAGTATTTT. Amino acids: CASSDRARGDTQYF.

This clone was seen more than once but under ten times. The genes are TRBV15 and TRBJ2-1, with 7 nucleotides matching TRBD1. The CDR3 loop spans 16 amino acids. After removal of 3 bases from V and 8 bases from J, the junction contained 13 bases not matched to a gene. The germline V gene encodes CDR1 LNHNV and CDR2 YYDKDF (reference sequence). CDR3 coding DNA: TGTGCCACCAGCAGGTACAGACAGGGTCTTGTCGATGAGCAGTTCTTC. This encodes CATSRYRQGLVDEQFF.

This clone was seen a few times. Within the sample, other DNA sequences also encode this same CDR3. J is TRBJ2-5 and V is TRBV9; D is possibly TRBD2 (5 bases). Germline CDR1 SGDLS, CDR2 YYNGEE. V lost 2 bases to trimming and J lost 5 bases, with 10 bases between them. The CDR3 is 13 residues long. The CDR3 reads CASSVGVGETQYF. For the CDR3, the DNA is TGTGCCAGCAGCGTCGGGGTCGGGGAGACCCAGTACTTC.

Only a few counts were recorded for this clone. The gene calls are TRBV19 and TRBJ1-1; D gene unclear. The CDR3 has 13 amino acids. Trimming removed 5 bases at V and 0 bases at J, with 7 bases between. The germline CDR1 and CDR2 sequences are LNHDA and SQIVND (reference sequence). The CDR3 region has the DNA TGTGCCAGTAGTCTCGACTTGAACACTGAAGCTTTCTTT. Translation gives CASSLDLNTEAFF.

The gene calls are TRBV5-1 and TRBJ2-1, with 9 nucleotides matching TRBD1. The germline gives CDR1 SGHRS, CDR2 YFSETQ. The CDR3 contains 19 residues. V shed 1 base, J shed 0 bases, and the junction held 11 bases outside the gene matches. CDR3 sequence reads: CASSLMGTGTVASYNEQFF. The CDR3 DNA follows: TGCGCCAGCAGCTTGATGGGGACAGGGACAGTAGCCTCCTACAATGAGCAGTTCTTC.

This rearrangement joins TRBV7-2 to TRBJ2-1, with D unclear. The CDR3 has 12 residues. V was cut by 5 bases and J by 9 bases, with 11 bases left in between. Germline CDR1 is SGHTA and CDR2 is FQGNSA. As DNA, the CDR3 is TGTGCCAGCAGCCGACCCCGAGGTGAGCAGTTCTTC. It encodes CASSRPRGEQFF.

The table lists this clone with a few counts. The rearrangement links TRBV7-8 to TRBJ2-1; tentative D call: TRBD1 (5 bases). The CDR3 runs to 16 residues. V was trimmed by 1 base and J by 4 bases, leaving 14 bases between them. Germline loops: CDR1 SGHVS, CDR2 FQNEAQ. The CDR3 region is CASSLDLRQTYNEQFF. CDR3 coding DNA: TGTGCCAGCAGCTTAGATCTGCGACAGACATACAATGAGCAGTTCTTC.

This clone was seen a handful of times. The CDR3 protein is CASSARGAGANVLTF. Written as DNA, the CDR3 is TGTGCCAGCAGCGCTAGGGGAGCCGGGGCCAACGTCCTGACTTTC. This rearrangement joins TRBV7-6 to TRBJ2-6, with D perhaps given as TRBD1 or TRBD2 (5 bases each). V was trimmed by 5 bases and J by 4 bases, leaving 12 bases between them. Per the germline V gene, CDR1 is SGHVS and CDR2 is FNYEAQ. The CDR3 has 15 amino acids.

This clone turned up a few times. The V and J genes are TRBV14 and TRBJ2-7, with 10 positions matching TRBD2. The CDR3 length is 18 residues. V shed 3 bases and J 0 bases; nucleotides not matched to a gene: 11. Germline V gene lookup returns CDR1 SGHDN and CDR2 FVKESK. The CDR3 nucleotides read TGTGCCAGCAGCCACATGACTAGCGGGTCTAGAAGCTCCTACGAGCAGTACTTC. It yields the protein CASSHMTSGSRSSYEQYF. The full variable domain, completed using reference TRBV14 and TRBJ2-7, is EAGVTQFPSHSVIEKGQTVTLRCDPISGHDNLYWYRRVMGKEIKFLLHFVKESKQDESGMPNNRFLAERTGGTYSTLKVQPAELEDSGVYFCASSHMTSGSRSSYEQYFGPGTRLTVT.

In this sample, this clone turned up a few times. CDR3 in DNA: TGTGCCAGCCTAGCGGGAGTGGGGTACAATGAGCAGTTCTTC. Protein sequence: CASLAGVGYNEQFF. The chain links TRBV2 to TRBJ2-1, with 10 bases fitting TRBD2. The CDR3 extends over 14 amino acids. Germline-derived CDR1 and CDR2 are SNHLY and FYNNEI. J lost 4 bases, V lost 8 bases, and 5 bases had no gene match.

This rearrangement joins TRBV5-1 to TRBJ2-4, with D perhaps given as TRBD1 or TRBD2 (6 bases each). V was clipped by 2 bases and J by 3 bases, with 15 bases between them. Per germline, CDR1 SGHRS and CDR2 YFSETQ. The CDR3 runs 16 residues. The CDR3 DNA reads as TGCGCCAGCAGCTTTTCCGGGGGCAGTGACAAAAACATTCAGTACTTC. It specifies CASSFSGGSDKNIQYF.

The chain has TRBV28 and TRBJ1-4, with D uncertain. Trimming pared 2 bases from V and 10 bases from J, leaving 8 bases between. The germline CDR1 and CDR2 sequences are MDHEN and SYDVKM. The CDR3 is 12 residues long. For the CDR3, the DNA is TGTGCCAGCAGTTTACCCGGCAGAAAACTGTTTTTT. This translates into CASSLPGRKLFF.

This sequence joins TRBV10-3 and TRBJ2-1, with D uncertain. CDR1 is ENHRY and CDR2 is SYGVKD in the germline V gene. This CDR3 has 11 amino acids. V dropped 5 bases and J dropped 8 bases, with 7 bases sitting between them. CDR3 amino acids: CAISPKDEQFF. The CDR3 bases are TGTGCCATCAGTCCCAAGGATGAGCAGTTCTTC.

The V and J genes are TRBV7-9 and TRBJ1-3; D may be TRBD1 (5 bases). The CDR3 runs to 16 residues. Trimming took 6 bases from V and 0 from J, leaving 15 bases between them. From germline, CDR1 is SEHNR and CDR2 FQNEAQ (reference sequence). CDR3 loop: CASRRQGATSGNTIYF. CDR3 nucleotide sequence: TGTGCCAGCAGGCGGCAGGGAGCTACCTCTGGAAACACCATATATTTT.

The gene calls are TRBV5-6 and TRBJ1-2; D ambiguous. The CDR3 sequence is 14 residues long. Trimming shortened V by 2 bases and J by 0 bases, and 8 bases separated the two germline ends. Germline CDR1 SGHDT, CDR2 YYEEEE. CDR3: CASSFSPANYGYTF. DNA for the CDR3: TGTGCCAGCAGCTTTTCCCCGGCTAACTATGGCTACACCTTC.